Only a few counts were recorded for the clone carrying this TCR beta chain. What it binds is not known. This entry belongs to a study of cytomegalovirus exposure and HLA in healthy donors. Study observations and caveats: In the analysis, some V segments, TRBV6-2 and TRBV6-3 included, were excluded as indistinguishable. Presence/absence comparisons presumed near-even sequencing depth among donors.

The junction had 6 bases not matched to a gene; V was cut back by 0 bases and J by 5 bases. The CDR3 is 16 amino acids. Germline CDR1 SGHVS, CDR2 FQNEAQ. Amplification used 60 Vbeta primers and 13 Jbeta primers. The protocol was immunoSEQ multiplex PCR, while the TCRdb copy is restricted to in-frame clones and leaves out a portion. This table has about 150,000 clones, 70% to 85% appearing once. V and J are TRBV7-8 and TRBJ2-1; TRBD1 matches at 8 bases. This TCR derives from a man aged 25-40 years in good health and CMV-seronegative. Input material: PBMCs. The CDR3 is CASSLARTGNHNEQFF. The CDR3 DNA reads TGTGCCAGCAGCTTAGCGCGGACAGGGAATCACAATGAGCAGTTCTTC.